These 14 T cell receptor beta chains share one sample of origin, sequenced in a study of T cell responses to AZD1222 COVID-19 vaccine. Data came from immunoSEQ multiplex PCR; TCRdb stores just in-frame clones and leaves some out. The top ten clones hold approximately 7.9% of a sample with 90,000 to 150,000 clones, around 92% of them seen once. Material: peripheral blood, obtained 28 days after the second AZD1222 dose. The receptors were sampled from an adult who received the AZD1222 COVID-19 vaccine.

The rearrangement joins TRBV2 to TRBJ2-1; TRBD2 might be the D (5 bases). The CDR3 consists of 12 residues. Germline values: CDR1 SNHLY, CDR2 FYNNEI. Deletions cut 5 bases from V and 7 bases from J, with 9 bases between. The CDR3 bases are TGTGCCAGCAGTTCCGGAGGTAATGAGCAGTTCTTC. This codes for CASSSGGNEQFF. Using reference TRBV2 and TRBJ2-1 for the parts outside the CDR3, the full variable domain is EPEVTQTPSHQVTQMGQEVILRCVPISNHLYFYWYRQILGQKVEFLVSFYNNEISEKSEIFDDQFSVERPDGSNFTLKIRSTKLEDSAMYFCASSSGGNEQFFGPGTRLTVL.

The chain couples TRBV18 to TRBJ2-1; a weak D match, TRBD2 (5 bases). There are 16 residues in the CDR3. Germline CDR1 is KGHSH and CDR2 is LQKENI. The V and J ends lost 3 bases and 4 bases respectively, with 16 bases between them. The CDR3 protein is CASSPLPGLTYNEQFF. In DNA, the CDR3 is TGTGCCAGCTCACCCTTACCTGGACTGACATACAATGAGCAGTTCTTC.

The V gene is TRBV6-5, the J gene TRBJ2-1; no reliable D call. The V and J ends lost 0 bases and 10 bases respectively, with 10 bases between them. CDR1 is MNHEY, CDR2 SVGAGI, per germline. The CDR3 is 13 amino acids. CDR3 DNA sequence: TGTGCCAGCAGTTACTCGACGAGCGACGAGCAGTTCTTC. Encoded protein: CASSYSTSDEQFF.

The CDR3 loop is CASNSWLGQGENYGYTF. In nucleotides, the CDR3 is TGTGCCAGCAACTCCTGGCTCGGACAGGGGGAAAACTATGGCTACACCTTC. The chain joins TRBV11-2 to TRBJ1-2, with 10 nucleotides matching TRBD1. The J segment lost 2 bases and the V segment lost 7 bases, leaving 13 bases of the junction unmatched. The germline V gene encodes CDR1 SGHAT and CDR2 FQNNGV. The CDR3 loop spans 17 amino acids.

The chain employs TRBV7-8 and TRBJ2-3; weak D call: TRBD2 (5 bases). Trimming shortened V by 3 bases and J by 0 bases, and 16 bases separated the two germline ends. This CDR3 has 17 residues. Germline V lookup: CDR1 SGHVS, CDR2 FQNEAQ. CDR3 coding DNA: TGTGCCAGCAGCTTCCAATACCGGACTTTTAGCACAGATACGCAGTATTTT. As protein: CASSFQYRTFSTDTQYF.

J is TRBJ2-1 and V is TRBV7-8; 8 bases agree with TRBD2. Germline V CDR1 and CDR2: SGHVS, FQNEAQ. This CDR3 has 14 residues. The V and J ends lost 3 bases and 8 bases, in that order; junction bases with no gene match: 6. The CDR3 DNA is TGTGCCAGCAGCTTGGGCACTAGCGGATATGAGCAGTTCTTC. Protein: CASSLGTSGYEQFF.

The genes are TRBV4-1 and TRBJ1-2; 7 bases line up with TRBD1. The CDR3 sequence is 13 residues long. Germline trimming cut 4 bases from V and 2 bases from J; bases unmatched to any gene: 1. CDR1 is MGHRA, CDR2 YSYEKL, per germline. The CDR3 here is CASSPGQNYGYTF. Here the CDR3 DNA reads TGCGCCAGCAGCCCGGGACAGAACTATGGCTACACCTTC.

V usage is TRBV7-2 and J usage is TRBJ2-3; the match to TRBD1 covers 10 bases. The germline CDR1 and CDR2 sequences are SGHTA and FQGNSA. V gave up 4 bases and J gave up 2 bases; unmatched junction bases: 3. CDR3 length: 15 amino acids. The chain's CDR3 is CASSSDRGHTDTQYF. Written as DNA, the CDR3 is TGTGCCAGCAGCTCCGACAGGGGGCACACAGATACGCAGTATTTT.

This clone is judged medium-sized. Other DNA sequences from this sample encode an identical CDR3 as well. J is TRBJ2-1 and V is TRBV7-2; 14 bases agree with TRBD2. CDR3 length equals 15 residues. Germline CDR1 is SGHTA and CDR2 is FQGNSA. V lost 5 bases and J lost 6; bases outside the gene matches: 3. This chain's CDR3 is CASSLGLAGGNEQFF. Written as DNA, the CDR3 is TGTGCCAGCAGCCTAGGACTAGCGGGGGGCAATGAGCAGTTCTTC.

V usage is TRBV4-2 and J usage is TRBJ2-5; 13 bases line up with TRBD2. The CDR3 runs 18 residues. The germline gives CDR1 LGHNA, CDR2 YNFKEQ. The trim removed 1 base at V and 5 bases at J, leaving 10 bases unmatched. CDR3 DNA: TGTGCCAGCAGCCAAGGAGGACTAGCGGGAGCAATAGGGGAGACCCAGTACTTC. This gives the protein CASSQGGLAGAIGETQYF.

The chain couples TRBV6-4 to TRBJ1-6; the D is unclear. The V gene's germline CDR1 is MRHNA and CDR2 SNTAGT. The length of the CDR3 is 18 residues. V lost 6 bases to trimming and J lost 0 bases, with 18 bases between them. CDR3 region: CASSRTDLLSSYNSPLHF. Written as DNA, the CDR3 is TGTGCCAGCAGCCGGACGGATCTTCTGAGCTCCTATAATTCACCCCTCCACTTT.

The V and J genes are TRBV7-9 and TRBJ1-4, with D perhaps TRBD1 (6 bases). Germline V gives CDR1 SEHNR, CDR2 FQNEAQ (reference sequence). Between the trimmed V and J ends, which lost 1 base and 8 bases, there was a span of 17 bases. The CDR3 is 16 residues long. In DNA, the CDR3 is TGTGCCAGCAGCTTAGAGGCAGGGGCAAAAGGCGAAAAACTGTTTTTT. Its translation is CASSLEAGAKGEKLFF.

This chain connects TRBV19 to TRBJ2-7; possible D gene TRBD2, 5 bases. V lost 3 bases, J lost 3 bases, and 9 bases lay in between. This CDR3 has 13 residues. The germline V gene has CDR1 LNHDA and CDR2 SQIVND (reference sequence). CDR3 DNA sequence: TGTGCCAGTAGTATCGGACTTTACTACGAGCAGTACTTC. Residues: CASSIGLYYEQYF.

This clone showed up just once. The chain uses TRBV27 and TRBJ1-5; TRBD1 matches at 10 bases. The junction had 11 bases not matched to a gene; V was cut back by 2 bases and J by 7 bases. The CDR3 has 17 amino acids. CDR1 and CDR2 (germline): MNHEY, SMNVEV (reference sequence). CDR3 sequence (DNA): TGTGCCAGCAGTTTAACTTGGGACAGGGGAATGGGACAGCCCCAGCATTTT. The encoded protein is CASSLTWDRGMGQPQHF.